These 30 T cell receptor beta chains originate from one sample sequenced in a study of blood T cells in healthy people across ages. PCR was performed a second time for about 6 to 12 cycles using a sample-barcoded 5' primer and a J-beta primer mix. Via MiXCR, TCRdb re-called the 5' RACE reads, giving one row per CDR3 protein. The data show 800,000 or so distinct CDR3 sequences, roughly 46% seen once. The specimen was blood. The receptors were sampled from a man older than 75 in good health.

The chain links TRBV28 to TRBJ1-4; maybe TRBD1 (5 bases). CDR1 and CDR2 from the germline V gene are MDHEN and SYDVKM. This CDR3 comprises 15 residues. V lost 6 bases, J lost 5 bases, and 16 bases lay in between. The CDR3 DNA sequence: TGTGCCAGCAGGCCATCGGGGCAGGGAAATGAAAAACTGTTTTTT. This sequence encodes CASRPSGQGNEKLFF.

This clonotype was counted between two and nine times. V is TRBV2 and J is TRBJ1-4; D is unclear. CDR1 is SNHLY and CDR2 is FYNNEI in the germline V gene. The CDR3 runs to 14 residues. V lost 6 bases, J lost 0 bases, and 8 bases lay in between. The CDR3 is CASRRLATNEKLFF. CDR3 nucleotide sequence: TGTGCCAGCAGACGACTTGCAACTAATGAAAAACTGTTTTTT.

Only a few counts were recorded for this clonotype. The chain couples TRBV5-1 to TRBJ2-3; maybe TRBD2 (6 bases). V lost 7 bases, J lost 8 bases, and 23 bases lay in between. CDR3 length equals 15 residues. The germline gives CDR1 SGHRS, CDR2 YFSETQ. CDR3 DNA: TGCGCCAGCTACAATAGCGGAGGTTCTTCGGGTACGCAGTATTTT. It codes for CASYNSGGSSGTQYF.

The chain recombines TRBV25-1 with TRBJ2-5; 7 nucleotides agree with TRBD2. Germline assignment: CDR1 MGHDK and CDR2 SYGVNS. V lost 7 bases and J lost 4; bases outside the gene matches: 12. This CDR3 has 15 amino acids. CDR3 loop: CASTNQGAGVETQYF. CDR3 nucleotide sequence: TGTGCCAGCACAAATCAAGGCGCGGGAGTAGAGACCCAGTACTTC. Filled out from reference TRBV25-1 and TRBJ2-5, the complete variable domain reads EADIYQTPRYLVIGTGKKITLECSQTMGHDKMYWYQQDPGMELHLIHYSYGVNSTEKGDLSSESTVSRIRTEHFPLTLESARPSHTSQYLCASTNQGAGVETQYFGPGTRLLVL.

The V gene is TRBV3-1, the J gene TRBJ2-7, with D possibly matching TRBD1 (6 bases). The germline CDR1 and CDR2 sequences are LGHDT and YNNKEL (reference sequence). Between the trimmed V and J ends, which lost 0 bases and 3 bases, there was a span of 15 bases. The CDR3 extends over 16 amino acids. CDR3 protein: CASSQDVGGTYYEQYF. CDR3 DNA: TGTGCCAGCAGCCAAGATGTTGGGGGCACTTACTACGAGCAGTACTTC.

This clonotype was recorded a few times. The rearrangement uses TRBV5-1 and TRBJ1-1; D perhaps matches TRBD1 (5 bases). From germline, CDR1 is SGHRS and CDR2 YFSETQ. The CDR3 covers 15 residues. V lost 0 bases, J lost 4 bases, and 13 bases lay in between. The CDR3 loop reads CASSLDRGRSTEAFF. The CDR3 nucleotides read TGCGCCAGCAGCTTGGACCGGGGGAGGAGCACTGAAGCTTTCTTT.

The V and J genes are TRBV6-2 or TRBV6-3 and TRBJ1-1; D ambiguous. CDR3 length equals 12 residues. Germline V gene lookup returns CDR1 MNHEY and CDR2 SVGEGT. The V end was cut by 0 bases, the J end by 7 bases, with 6 bases between. The CDR3 nucleotides are TGTGCCAGCAGTTACTCGCCGAGTGAAGCTTTCTTT. It translates to CASSYSPSEAFF.

The chain is built from TRBV20-1 and TRBJ1-2, with D possibly TRBD1 on 5 matching bases. CDR1 DFQATT and CDR2 SNEGSKA come from the germline V gene (reference sequence). With 5 bases removed from V and 2 bases from J, the gap between germline ends came to 12 bases. The CDR3 is 13 residues long. CDR3 protein: CSAEWTSNYGYTF. Here the CDR3 DNA reads TGCAGTGCTGAGTGGACATCGAACTATGGCTACACCTTC.

The chain has TRBV7-9 and TRBJ2-5; D is uncertain. CDR1 is SEHNR and CDR2 is FQNEAQ in the germline V gene (reference sequence). With 8 bases removed from V and 1 base from J, the gap between germline ends came to 14 bases. The CDR3 runs to 14 residues. The CDR3: CASGSDSSQETQYF. CDR3 bases: TGTGCCAGCGGCTCTGACTCTTCCCAAGAGACCCAGTACTTC.

In this sample, this clonotype turned up a few times. The chain uses TRBV18 and TRBJ1-5; D uncertain. The CDR3 is 16 amino acids. V was trimmed by 2 bases and J by 3 bases, leaving 14 bases between them. Germline V gene data show CDR1 as KGHSH and CDR2 as LQKENI. The CDR3 DNA reads as TGTGCCAGCTCACCAACGGGGTCTAACCCCAATCAGCCCCAGCATTTT. This sequence encodes CASSPTGSNPNQPQHF.

This clonotype was counted once. This chain joins TRBV5-7 and TRBJ2-5; D is perhaps TRBD1 (6 bases). TRBV5-7 is treated as an ORF (open reading frame) with a function not yet certain. Trimming cost V 10 bases and J 2 bases, with 18 bases left between them. The CDR3 contains 14 residues. Here the CDR3 reads CAGNQDGQQETQYF. DNA of the CDR3: TGTGCCGGCAACCAGGACGGACAGCAAGAGACCCAGTACTTC.

This clonotype was recorded at least ten times. J is TRBJ2-1 and V is TRBV7-2; D not resolved. The V gene lost 5 bases and the J gene lost 5 bases, with 7 bases spanning the gap. Looked up from germline, CDR1 is SGHTA and CDR2 is FQGNSA. The length of the CDR3 is 12 residues. The CDR3 nucleotides read TGTGCCAGCAGCCCTCAAAACAATGAGCAGTTCTTC. It yields the protein CASSPQNNEQFF.

V gene TRBV6-2 or TRBV6-3 combines with J gene TRBJ2-4; TRBD2 is a possible D gene (6 bases). Gene TRBJ2-7 matches the end of the DNA better, so the J call may be wrong. CDR1 is MNHEY and CDR2 is SVGEGT in the germline V gene. This CDR3 contains 14 residues. CDR3: CASRDGSSVDEQYF. In nucleotides, the CDR3 is TGTGCCAGCAGAGACGGGAGTTCGGTCGACGAGCAGTACTTC.

This clonotype was observed at least ten times. The V and J genes are TRBV29-1 and TRBJ2-1; D possibly uses TRBD1 or TRBD2 (5 bases each). V was clipped by 3 bases and J by 7 bases, with 16 bases between them. The CDR3 has 14 residues. Germline CDR1 reads SQVTM; CDR2 reads ANQGSEA. For the CDR3, the DNA is TGCAGCGTTGATTCCGGGGCTACTCCTAATGAGCAGTTCTTC. It specifies CSVDSGATPNEQFF.

The J gene is TRBJ2-5, the V gene TRBV10-3, with 14 bases fitting TRBD2. Germline V gene data show CDR1 as ENHRY and CDR2 as SYGVKD. V trimming: 2 bases; J trimming: 7 bases; junction bases outside the gene matches: 3. The CDR3 runs 15 residues. CDR3 DNA sequence: TGTGCCATCAGTGAGGAAGGACTAGCGGGGGGGACCCAGTACTTC. Translation: CAISEEGLAGGTQYF.

The chain carries TRBV5-1 and TRBJ2-1, with TRBD1 identical over 7 bases. Losses at the gene ends were 0 bases for V and 4 bases for J; bases not matched to a gene: 4. The CDR3 consists of 15 residues. Looked up from germline, CDR1 is SGHRS and CDR2 is YFSETQ. The CDR3, as DNA: TGCGCCAGCAGCTTGGCTCAGGGGGTTTACAATGAGCAGTTCTTC. It codes for CASSLAQGVYNEQFF.

This chain uses TRBV7-6 with TRBJ2-6; D might be TRBD1 (6 bases). Between the trimmed V and J ends, which lost 4 bases and 9 bases, there was a span of 13 bases. The CDR3 length is 14 residues. Germline CDR1 is SGHVS and CDR2 is FNYEAQ. CDR3 coding DNA: TGTGCCAGCAGCTCGATAACAGGGCACAACGTCCTGACTTTC. This translates into CASSSITGHNVLTF.

This clonotype showed up just once. The junction departs from the called germline gene at one end, perhaps through a read error. V gene TRBV15 combines with J gene TRBJ2-5; 10 bases match TRBD1. The J call may be wrong; the DNA end is better matched by TRBJ2-7. CDR1 is LNHNV, CDR2 YYDKDF, per germline (reference sequence). CDR3 length equals 15 residues. This chain's CDR3 is CATIRRDRGRSEQYF. CDR3 sequence (DNA): TGTGCCACCATCAGAAGGGACAGGGGTAGATCCGAGCAGTACTTC.

The table lists this clonotype with a few counts. The chain employs TRBV28 and TRBJ1-4, with D possibly being TRBD1 (5 bases). This CDR3 has 14 amino acids. V was shortened by 6 bases and J by 5 bases, with 13 bases between the two germline ends. The V gene's germline CDR1 is MDHEN and CDR2 SYDVKM. CDR3 region: CASSLGGKNEKLFF. In DNA, the CDR3 is TGTGCCAGCAGCCTGGGGGGGAAAAATGAAAAACTGTTTTTT.

The V and J genes are TRBV28 and TRBJ1-5; D is ambiguous. Germline V lookup: CDR1 MDHEN, CDR2 SYDVKM. This CDR3 spans 15 amino acids. Between the trimmed V and J ends, which lost 4 bases and 1 base, there was a span of 11 bases. The CDR3 region has the DNA TGTGCCAGCAGTTCACGTCGGAGGAGCAATCAGCCCCAGCATTTT. It codes for CASSSRRRSNQPQHF. Drawing the rest from reference TRBV28 and TRBJ1-5, the complete variable domain is DVKVTQSSRYLVKRTGEKVFLECVQDMDHENMFWYRQDPGLGLRLIYFSYDVKMKEKGDIPEGYSVSREKKERFSLILESASTNQTSMYLCASSSRRRSNQPQHFGDGTRLSIL.

The table lists this clonotype with a few counts. The V and J genes are TRBV7-2 and TRBJ2-7; 11 nucleotides align to TRBD1. Germline values: CDR1 SGHTA, CDR2 FQGNSA. This CDR3 region has 14 residues. With 5 bases clipped from V and 3 bases from J, the junction kept 3 bases outside the gene matches. The CDR3: CASSIGTGGYEQYF. The CDR3 DNA reads TGTGCCAGCAGCATCGGGACAGGGGGCTACGAGCAGTACTTC.

V gene TRBV20-1 combines with J gene TRBJ2-5; perhaps TRBD1 as D (5 bases). The CDR3 length is 16 residues. Trimming took off 3 bases at V and 3 bases at J, with 20 bases between the two ends. The germline V gene has CDR1 DFQATT and CDR2 SNEGSKA (reference sequence). CDR3 protein: CSASSTGVDPKETQYF. CDR3 nucleotide sequence: TGCAGTGCTAGCTCAACAGGCGTAGACCCCAAAGAGACCCAGTACTTC.

The CDR3 sequence: CASQVRVGNEKLFF. In nucleotides, the CDR3 is TGCGCCAGCCAAGTGAGGGTTGGTAATGAAAAACTGTTTTTT. The V call is TRBV5-1, the J call TRBJ1-4; no firm D call. This CDR3 has 14 residues. Germline values: CDR1 SGHRS, CDR2 YFSETQ. V lost 7 bases and J 4 bases, leaving 14 bases between the germline ends.

The chain carries TRBV7-9 and TRBJ2-7; D uncertain. Per the germline V gene, CDR1 is SEHNR and CDR2 is FQNEAQ (reference sequence). V lost 6 bases and J 1 base, leaving 13 bases between the germline ends. This CDR3 region has 14 residues. This CDR3 reads CASRLTTGSYEQYF. The CDR3 DNA sequence: TGTGCCAGCAGGCTAACGACGGGTTCCTACGAGCAGTACTTC.

This clonotype has a single count. The V gene is TRBV29-1, the J gene TRBJ2-1; weak D call: TRBD1 (5 bases). The end of the DNA aligns better with TRBJ2-7, so the J call may be wrong. The CDR3 covers 10 residues. Per germline, CDR1 SQVTM and CDR2 ANQGSEA. The CDR3 is CSVIRVEQYF. In DNA, the CDR3 is TGCAGCGTGATCAGGGTGGAGCAGTACTTC.

CDR3 sequence reads: CASSSSLRLAERTDTQYF. The CDR3 coding sequence is TGTGCCAGCAGCTCCTCATTAAGACTAGCGGAAAGAACAGATACGCAGTATTTT. V and J are TRBV7-9 and TRBJ2-3, with 9 bases that match TRBD2. Germline V gene lookup returns CDR1 SEHNR and CDR2 FQNEAQ (reference sequence). The CDR3 has 18 amino acids. The V gene end was trimmed by 4 bases and the J gene end by 3 bases; junction bases not matched to a gene: 14.

This clonotype was picked up a small number of times. The genes are TRBV7-2 and TRBJ2-7; perhaps TRBD2 as D (5 bases). The CDR3 runs 14 residues. Looked up from germline, CDR1 is SGHTA and CDR2 is FQGNSA. Deletions cut 5 bases from V and 4 bases from J, with 15 bases between. Written as DNA, the CDR3 is TGTGCCAGCAGCCGAGCGGCTGGACCATACGAGCAGTACTTC. It codes for CASSRAAGPYEQYF.

The V call is TRBV28, the J call TRBJ2-7; D is tentatively TRBD1 or TRBD2 (6 bases each). Between the trimmed V and J ends, which lost 7 bases and 6 bases, there was a span of 16 bases. CDR3 size: 13 residues. Germline V gives CDR1 MDHEN, CDR2 SYDVKM. DNA for the CDR3: TGTGCCAGCACCTCGGGGGCAGGTCGCGAGCAGTACTTC. It specifies CASTSGAGREQYF.

The chain employs TRBV20-1 and TRBJ2-3, with a weak D call TRBD2 (6 bases). Germline V lookup: CDR1 DFQATT, CDR2 SNEGSKA (reference sequence). This CDR3 is 15 amino acids long. With 3 bases removed from V and 3 bases from J, the gap between germline ends came to 16 bases. The chain's CDR3 is CSARRGEADTDTQYF. Here the CDR3 DNA reads TGCAGTGCTAGGCGTGGGGAGGCAGATACAGATACGCAGTATTTT.

In this sample, this clonotype turned up a few times. The chain carries TRBV23-1 and TRBJ1-4; TRBD1 is a possible D gene (5 bases). TRBV23-1 qualifies as an ORF whose function is uncertain. V lost 3 bases and J lost 0, with 11 bases in between. CDR3 size: 16 residues. The CDR3 coding sequence is TGCGCCAGCAGTCAGAGGGACCACTCAACTAATGAAAAACTGTTTTTT. Amino acid sequence: CASSQRDHSTNEKLFF.